This T cell receptor beta chain was captured in a study of blood T cell repertoires in COVID-19. Study details: Sample material is recorded as cDNA or gDNA derived from T cells, B-cell-depleted T cells, or PBMCs.

The V and J ends lost 3 bases and 5 bases, in that order; junction bases with no gene match: 10. In germline, CDR1 is SGHTS, CDR2 YDEGEE. CDR3 length equals 15 residues. This clone was detected only a few times. In the authors' methods: Amplification from reference gene primers served as the basis for estimated nucleated cell counts. Repertoires were generated with immunoSEQ multiplex PCR, while TCRdb's copy carries only in-frame clones and drops some. Clonal size and the V and J genes are those of that table, whereas D and trimming came from the DNA. The table has 200,000 to 250,000 clones, about 78% seen once; the top ten hold around 5.1%.

The V call is TRBV5-8, the J call TRBJ2-5; TRBD1 matches 7 bases. Material for sequencing was peripheral blood. The TCR comes from a woman aged 70-85 years with acute or convalescent COVID-19. The CDR3 bases are TGTGCCAGCAGCTCCGGACAGGCCTCAGGGGAGACCCAGTACTTC. Encoded protein: CASSSGQASGETQYF.